These 11 T cell receptor beta chains came from one sample sequenced in a study of T-cell memory formation after mild COVID-19 (dated by TCRdb to about 2021). Receptor libraries were prepared by 5' RACE. Sequencing relied on an Illumina NovaSeq 6000. TCRdb passed the public sequencing reads through fastp at Q25 and MiXCR, retaining productive beta sequences. Merged by CDR3 protein, the rows form single entries marked with the most common genes and DNA. A total of approximately 340,000 distinct CDR3 sequences appear in this sample, 10% to 15% of them only once. Together, the top ten hold over 20% of the sample. The sample taken for sequencing was PBMCs or a T cell subset sorted from them (not recorded which). The receptor source for this set is a man aged 18-30 years who had mild COVID-19 (a few samples of this study predate the infection). The sample titles of this study are shuffled in the database, so cell type and time point are left out; the donor was told from shared clones.

The rearrangement joins TRBV7-9 to TRBJ2-2; D tentatively fits TRBD1 or TRBD2 (5 bases each). V shed 8 bases and J shed 0 bases, with 16 bases lying between them. Germline CDR1 SEHNR, CDR2 FQNEAQ (reference sequence). The CDR3 extends over 16 amino acids. The CDR3 spells CASPGTTSSNTGELFF. The DNA for the CDR3 is TGTGCCAGCCCGGGGACCACGTCCTCGAACACCGGGGAGCTGTTTTTT.

The table lists this clonotype with a few counts. The genes are TRBV7-9 and TRBJ1-1; no reliable D call. The germline V gene encodes CDR1 SEHNR and CDR2 FQNEAQ (reference sequence). CDR3 length: 15 residues. V lost 7 bases to trimming and J lost 1 base, with 16 bases between them. The DNA for the CDR3 is TGTGCCAGCACCGATACTGGGTTTCAGAACACTGAAGCTTTCTTT. This translates into CASTDTGFQNTEAFF.

The chain carries TRBV12-3 or TRBV12-4 and TRBJ1-5, with 7 bases that match TRBD1. The ends lost 8 bases at V and 7 bases at J; junction bases unmatched: 8. CDR3 length: 13 amino acids. Here the CDR3 reads CASGKGAGQPQHF. The CDR3 region has the DNA TGTGCCAGCGGCAAGGGGGCTGGACAGCCCCAGCATTTT.

This clonotype has more than one count but fewer than ten. The chain has TRBV6-5 and TRBJ1-1, with D unclear. V gave up 7 bases and J gave up 2 bases, with 8 bases separating them. The CDR3 length is 12 residues. Germline CDR1 is MNHEY and CDR2 is SVGAGI. DNA of the CDR3: TGTGCCAGCAAGAGGGAAAACACTGAAGCTTTCTTT. Translating it yields CASKRENTEAFF.

This clonotype was picked up many times. The chain joins TRBV7-2 to TRBJ2-5; 7 positions match TRBD2. Germline assignment: CDR1 SGHTA and CDR2 FQGNSA. This CDR3 is 16 amino acids long. V lost 0 bases and J lost 5; bases outside the gene matches: 9. For the CDR3, the DNA is TGTGCCAGCAGCTTAGCCGGGAGGTACTCGGGGGAGACCCAGTACTTC. Translating it yields CASSLAGRYSGETQYF.

This rearrangement joins TRBV12-3 or TRBV12-4 to TRBJ1-5; TRBD1 might be the D (5 bases). This CDR3 contains 16 residues. V lost 8 bases to trimming and J lost 1 base, with 18 bases between them. For the CDR3, the DNA is TGTGCCAGCCGCACCGCAGGGTCAGGGAGCAATCAGCCCCAGCATTTT. This translates into CASRTAGSGSNQPQHF.

This clonotype was observed many times. The chain carries TRBV25-1 and TRBJ2-1; the D gene is possibly TRBD1 (7 bases). Trimming removed 3 bases from V and 8 bases from J, with 14 bases in between. CDR1 and CDR2 (germline): MGHDK, SYGVNS. This CDR3 comprises 14 residues. The chain's CDR3 is CASSDQGGGDEQFF. CDR3 sequence (DNA): TGTGCCAGCAGTGACCAAGGAGGGGGCGATGAGCAGTTCTTC.

The genes are TRBV10-3 and TRBJ2-1; 11 bases fit TRBD2. Germline CDR1 ENHRY, CDR2 SYGVKD. Unmatched junction bases numbered 3, after V lost 9 bases and J lost 5 bases. CDR3 length: 13 amino acids. CDR3 region: CAIHSGGDNEQFF. CDR3 in DNA: TGTGCCATTCATAGCGGGGGGGACAATGAGCAGTTCTTC.

The V call is TRBV29-1, the J call TRBJ2-3; 8 bases map to TRBD2. Germline V gene lookup returns CDR1 SQVTM and CDR2 ANQGSEA. The CDR3 spans 14 residues. The junction had 5 bases not matched to a gene; V was cut back by 6 bases and J by 0 bases. Here the CDR3 DNA reads TGCAGCGTCATAGGGACTAGAAGCACAGATACGCAGTATTTT. This codes for CSVIGTRSTDTQYF.

This clonotype was picked up a small number of times. The J gene is TRBJ2-7, the V gene TRBV2, with D possibly matching TRBD1 (5 bases). From germline, CDR1 is SNHLY and CDR2 FYNNEI. The V end lost 4 bases, the J end lost 4 bases, and 20 bases lay between the germline ends. This CDR3 comprises 16 residues. As DNA, the CDR3 is TGTGCCAGCAGTGGTCAGGTCGGCAGGGTCCGATACGAGCAGTACTTC. Its translation: CASSGQVGRVRYEQYF.

This clonotype came up many times. The V and J genes are TRBV7-2 and TRBJ2-4; D is perhaps TRBD1 (6 bases). This CDR3 is 12 amino acids long. Germline-derived CDR1 and CDR2 are SGHTA and FQGNSA. The V and J ends lost 7 bases and 16 bases respectively, with 20 bases between them. This CDR3 is CASTPERGSLYF. CDR3 in DNA: TGTGCCAGCACCCCGGAAAGGGGGTCCCTCTACTTC.